This TCR beta chain was sequenced for a study of Ad26.COV2.S vaccination and SARS-CoV-2 variants. Specified treatment: some 20 received Ad26.COV2.S at low or high dose, single or two shots; roughly five received placebo; per-sample allocation not given. It was on day 63 after the first vaccine or placebo injection that samples were taken. Assay: immunoSEQ multiplex PCR; the TCRdb copy retains only in-frame clones and omits some. The sample lists about 350,000 clones, 86% occurring once. The germline V gene encodes CDR1 LGHDT and CDR2 YNNKEL (reference sequence). This CDR3 spans 13 amino acids. V was cut by 5 bases and J by 7 bases, with 11 bases left in between.

The input for sequencing was peripheral blood, taken in a trial of Ad26.COV2.S vaccine versus placebo. The rearrangement uses TRBV3-1 (or the pseudogene TRBV3-2) and TRBJ1-4, with a weak D call TRBD1 (6 bases). This clonotype originated in a person between 18 and 60 years old who received the Ad26.COV2.S COVID-19 vaccine or a placebo. The chain's CDR3 is CASSGGGLEKLFF. CDR3 in DNA: TGTGCCAGCAGCGGTGGGGGCCTTGAAAAACTGTTTTTT.